The source of this TCR beta chain is a study of blood T cell repertoires in COVID-19 (dated by TCRdb to 2020 to 2022). Regarding the study in general: The collaborator samples originated in the United States, Italy and Spain and spanned the acute and convalescent phases of COVID-19. The material from the prospective study consisted of cDNA or gDNA derived from T cells, B-cell-depleted T cells, or PBMCs. The dataset comprised deeply sampled blood TCRbeta repertoires from subjects exposed to, actively infected with, or recovered from COVID-19. Where available, HLA class I and class II types were obtained from metadata supplied by the sample provider rather than from assay-based typing. Sample metadata almost always included a de-identified subject ID, COVID-19 status, age in years and sex. The repertoires were released in a freely available public database meant as a resource for research on the immune response to SARS-CoV-2. The samples were drawn from the first 160 participants of the ongoing ImmuneRACE study and from under 1,500 subjects provided by 6 global collaborators. Overall study outcomes, separate from this receptor: The amount of clinical and demographic metadata varied by source and participant and was provided uncurated.

TCRbeta CDR3 regions were amplified from genomic DNA by means of the immunoSEQ Assay, a bias-controlled multiplex PCR. Concerning the study's data processing: Within the assay, amplification of reference gene primers was used to estimate how many nucleated cells each sample contained. To quantify the absolute abundance of each unique TCRbeta CDR3 rearrangement, sequence reads were collapsed and filtered. For each sample, productive Simpson clonality was calculated by taking the square root of Simpson's diversity index across productive rearrangements. TCRdb limited this immuneACCESS table to in-frame rearrangements with V and J called. A share of clones is missing; checked studies link under half to unresolved V genes, and the rest is unexplained. V, J and clone size are taken as reported in that table, and D and trimming were inferred from the DNA itself. A total of 150,000 to 200,000 clones appear in this sample, roughly 83% of them only once. The top ten hold 13% of the sample.

Participants in the prospective study were aged roughly 18 to 100 years, lived in more than 20 United States geographic areas, and enrolled through a virtual design. In the prospective study, participants were assigned to cohorts based on the clinical history participants reported in a screening survey and a study questionnaire. Recovered participants in ImmuneRACE Cohort 3 were defined by two consecutive negative NP/OP PCR tests, clearance by a healthcare professional, or resolution of symptoms. In the prospective study, whole blood, serum and a nasopharyngeal or oropharyngeal swab were collected from each participant by mobile phlebotomists. Prospective study participants could optionally give additional blood draws and questionnaires over an approximately 2-month period. Before DNA extraction, prospective study blood samples were shipped either frozen or at room temperature. The CDR3 goes from the cysteine to the phenylalanine over 17 residues. Only the CDR3 region is kept as DNA, spanning 51 bases read in frame from base 1.

For this clone: Its target antigen remains unknown. No quality values exist for individual bases; no much larger clone is one base distant.

The sequencing input was PBMCs or T cells enriched from blood (not recorded which). The clonotype originates from a woman aged 55 to 70 who had recovered from COVID-19. In this chain, TRBV7-5 is recombined with TRBJ1-4; TRBD1 is taken as the D call from the table, unchecked against the DNA. TRBV7-5 is designated a pseudogene. The nucleotide sequence is given as TGTGCCAGAAGCCCCGGACAAATCCACGCAACTAATGAAAAACTGTTTTTT. The resulting protein is CARSPGQIHATNEKLFF.